The clone carrying this T cell receptor (beta chain) was counted at least ten times. The sample is drawn from a study of shared clonotypes between healthy human individuals. In the source study's methods: As immunoSEQ supplied junction-only sequences (without quality scores), filtering differed. Repertoires were generated with immunoSEQ multiplex PCR, while TCRdb's copy carries only in-frame clones and drops some. Clone size and V and J calls were adopted from that table, with D and trimming inferred from the DNA. The repertoire includes 450,000 to 500,000 clones, approximately 78% of them detected once, and about 11% sits in the top ten. CDR3 length: 11 amino acids. Germline CDR1 SNHLY, CDR2 FYNNEI. Those who donated were healthy HIV-negative adults, with no recent acute infections or vaccinations reported. The study used about 84 million PBMCs per unsorted sample for genomic DNA.

This TCR came from a woman in her forties in good health. Some clones in this sample may be carry-over from other donors' samples. Source material: PBMCs. The chain links TRBV2 to TRBJ1-4; D gene ambiguous. In DNA form, the CDR3 reads TGTGTTTCTGGGGTGGATGAAAAACTGTTTTTT. Protein sequence: CVSGVDEKLFF.